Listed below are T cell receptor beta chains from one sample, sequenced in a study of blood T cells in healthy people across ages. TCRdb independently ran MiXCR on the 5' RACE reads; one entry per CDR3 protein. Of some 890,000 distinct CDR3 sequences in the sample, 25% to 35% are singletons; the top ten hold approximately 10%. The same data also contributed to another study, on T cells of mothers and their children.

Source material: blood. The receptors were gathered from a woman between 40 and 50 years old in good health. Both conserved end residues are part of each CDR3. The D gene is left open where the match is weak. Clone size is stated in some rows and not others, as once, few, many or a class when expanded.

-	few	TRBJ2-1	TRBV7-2	CASSLGPYKPQFF	TGTGCCAGCAGCCTGGGGCCATATAAACCTCAGTTCTTC
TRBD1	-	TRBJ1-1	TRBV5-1	CASRRGTVNTEAFF	TGCGCCAGCAGGCGAGGGACAGTGAACACTGAAGCTTTCTTT
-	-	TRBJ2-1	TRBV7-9	CASSLQAPSQFF	TGTGCCAGCAGCTTGCAGGCACCAAGTCAGTTCTTC
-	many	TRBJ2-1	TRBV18	CASSPRVRSGGPYNEQFF	TGTGCCAGCTCACCCCGCGTCAGGTCCGGGGGGCCCTACAATGAGCAGTTCTTC
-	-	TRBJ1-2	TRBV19	CASSPRVMYYGYTF	TGTGCCAGTAGTCCCCGGGTCATGTACTATGGCTACACCTTC
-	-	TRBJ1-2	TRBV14	CASSYRLGAANYGYTF	TGTGCCAGCAGCTATCGACTAGGGGCCGCTAACTATGGCTACACCTTC
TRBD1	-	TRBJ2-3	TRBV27	CASRLMDREGTQYF	TGTGCCAGCAGACTAATGGACAGGGAAGGTACGCAGTATTTT
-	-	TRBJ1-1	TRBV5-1	CASSPDMTEAFF	TGCGCCAGCAGCCCGGATATGACTGAAGCTTTCTTT
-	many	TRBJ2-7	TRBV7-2	CASSFPGHKQGPYEQYF	TGTGCCAGCAGCTTCCCGGGACACAAGCAAGGTCCCTACGAGCAGTACTTC
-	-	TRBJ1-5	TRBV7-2	CASRGGNQPLHF	TGTGCCAGCAGGGGAGGCAATCAGCCCCTGCATTTT
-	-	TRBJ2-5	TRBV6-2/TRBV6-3	CASSERAGQETQYF	TGTGCCAGCAGTGAAAGGGCAGGACAAGAGACCCAGTACTTC
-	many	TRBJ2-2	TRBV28	CASSPPVPGELFF	TGTGCCAGCAGCCCCCCTGTACCCGGGGAGCTGTTTTTT
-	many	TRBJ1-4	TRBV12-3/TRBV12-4	CASSESSGGQGKLFF	TGTGCCAGCAGTGAATCATCCGGGGGGCAAGGGAAACTGTTTTTT
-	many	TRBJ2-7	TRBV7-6	CASSPNPRQFYEQYF	TGTGCCAGCAGCCCAAACCCTCGACAGTTCTACGAGCAGTACTTC
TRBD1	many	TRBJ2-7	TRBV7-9	CASSHDGTGSFEQYF	TGTGCCAGCAGCCACGACGGGACAGGGAGTTTCGAGCAGTACTTC
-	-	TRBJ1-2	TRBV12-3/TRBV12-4	CASSGGGGDNYGYTF	TGTGCCAGCAGTGGTGGGGGGGGTGATAACTATGGCTACACCTTC
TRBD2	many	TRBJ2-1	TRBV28	CASSPGGVSSYNEQFF	TGTGCCAGCAGTCCGGGGGGGGTTAGCTCCTACAATGAGCAGTTCTTC
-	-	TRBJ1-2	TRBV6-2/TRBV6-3	CASSWGPSYGYTF	TGTGCCAGCAGCTGGGGACCGAGCTATGGCTACACCTTC
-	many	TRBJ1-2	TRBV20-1	CSASAREYYGYTF	TGCAGTGCTAGTGCAAGGGAGTACTATGGCTACACCTTC
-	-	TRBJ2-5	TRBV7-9	CASSVDLPSYNEQYF	TGTGCCAGCAGCGTTGATCTTCCCTCCTACAATGAGCAGTACTTC
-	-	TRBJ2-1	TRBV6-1	CASSEGWVGSYNEQFF	TGTGCCAGCAGTGAAGGATGGGTTGGCTCCTACAATGAGCAGTTCTTC
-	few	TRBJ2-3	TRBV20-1	CSARLRRGTDTQYF	TGCAGTGCTAGATTGAGGCGGGGTACAGATACGCAGTATTTT
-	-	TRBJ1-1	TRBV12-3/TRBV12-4	CASSTLRLTEAFF	TGTGCCAGCAGTACCCTTCGGCTCACTGAAGCTTTCTTT
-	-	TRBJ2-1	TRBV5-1	CASSLQGPSTSTEQFF	TGCGCCAGCAGCTTGCAGGGCCCCTCCACCTCCACCGAGCAGTTCTTC
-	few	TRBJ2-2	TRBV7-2	CASATVNTGELFF	TGTGCCAGCGCGACCGTGAACACCGGGGAGCTGTTTTTT
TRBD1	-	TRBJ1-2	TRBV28	CASSLETGTGGFVYYGYTF	TGTGCCAGCAGTCTAGAAACCGGGACAGGGGGATTTGTCTACTATGGCTACACCTTC
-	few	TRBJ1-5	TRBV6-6	CASSWGSYNQPQHF	TGTGCCAGCAGTTGGGGCAGCTACAATCAGCCCCAGCATTTT
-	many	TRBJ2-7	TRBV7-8	CASSKAPNLEQYF	TGTGCCAGCAGCAAGGCCCCTAACTTGGAGCAGTACTTC
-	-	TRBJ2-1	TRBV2	CASSEGGIRKIYYNEQFF	TGTGCCAGCAGTGAAGGGGGGATCCGGAAGATATACTACAATGAGCAGTTCTTC